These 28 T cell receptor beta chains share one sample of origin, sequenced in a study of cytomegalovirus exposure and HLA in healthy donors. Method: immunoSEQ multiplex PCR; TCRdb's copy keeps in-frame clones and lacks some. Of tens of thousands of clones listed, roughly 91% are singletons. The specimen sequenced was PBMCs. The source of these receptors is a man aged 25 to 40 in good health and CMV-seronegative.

The CDR3 here is CATSSGTGASNQPQHF. In nucleotides, the CDR3 is TGTGCCACCAGCAGCGGGACAGGGGCAAGCAATCAGCCCCAGCATTTT. V gene TRBV15 combines with J gene TRBJ1-5; 10 nucleotides match TRBD1. V lost 3 bases, J lost 1 base, and 3 bases stayed unmatched. This CDR3 is built from 16 residues. Germline V lookup: CDR1 LNHNV, CDR2 YYDKDF (reference sequence).

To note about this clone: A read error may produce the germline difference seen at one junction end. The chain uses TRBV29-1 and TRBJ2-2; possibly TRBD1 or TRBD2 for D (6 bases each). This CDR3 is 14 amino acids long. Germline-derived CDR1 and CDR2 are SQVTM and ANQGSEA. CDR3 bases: TGCAGCGTTAAAGACAGGAGGGAAACCGGGGAGCTGTTTTTT. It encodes CSVKDRRETGELFF.

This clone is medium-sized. The CDR3 loop reads CASSQGEDTQYF. Here the CDR3 DNA reads TGTGCCAGCAGTCAGGGGGAAGATACGCAGTATTTT. V usage is TRBV6-4 and J usage is TRBJ2-3; 7 bases are a match to TRBD1. Germline V gives CDR1 MRHNA, CDR2 SNTAGT. The CDR3 is 12 amino acids. Trimming at V came to 5 bases and at J to 5 bases, leaving 1 base not matched to a gene.

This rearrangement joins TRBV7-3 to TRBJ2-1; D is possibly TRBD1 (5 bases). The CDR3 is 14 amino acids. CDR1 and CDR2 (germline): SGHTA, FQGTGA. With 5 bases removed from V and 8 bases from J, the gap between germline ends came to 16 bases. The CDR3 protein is CASSRGHASDEQFF. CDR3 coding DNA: TGTGCCAGCAGCAGAGGACACGCCTCGGATGAGCAGTTCTTC. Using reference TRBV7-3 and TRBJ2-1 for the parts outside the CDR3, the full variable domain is GAGVSQTPSNKVTEKGKYVELRCDPISGHTALYWYRQSLGQGPEFLIYFQGTGAADDSGLPNDRFFAVRPEGSVSTLKIQRTERGDSAVYLCASSRGHASDEQFFGPGTRLTVL.

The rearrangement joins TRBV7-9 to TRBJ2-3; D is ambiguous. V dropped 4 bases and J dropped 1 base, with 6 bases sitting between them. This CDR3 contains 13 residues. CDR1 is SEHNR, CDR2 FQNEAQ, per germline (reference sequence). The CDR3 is CASSSLGTDTQYF. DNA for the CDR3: TGTGCCAGCAGCTCACTGGGCACAGATACGCAGTATTTT.

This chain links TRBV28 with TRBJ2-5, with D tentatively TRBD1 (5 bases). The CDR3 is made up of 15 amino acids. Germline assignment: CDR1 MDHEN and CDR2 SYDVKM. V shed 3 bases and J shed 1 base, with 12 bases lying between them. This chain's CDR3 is CASSFPDSSQETQYF. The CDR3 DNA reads TGTGCCAGCAGTTTCCCCGACAGCAGCCAAGAGACCCAGTACTTC.

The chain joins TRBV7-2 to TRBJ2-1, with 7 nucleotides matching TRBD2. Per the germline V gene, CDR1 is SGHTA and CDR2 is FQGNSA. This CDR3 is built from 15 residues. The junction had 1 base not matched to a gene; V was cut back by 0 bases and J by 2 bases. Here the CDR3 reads CASSLAGGTYNEQFF. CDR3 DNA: TGTGCCAGCAGCTTAGCGGGGGGGACCTACAATGAGCAGTTCTTC.

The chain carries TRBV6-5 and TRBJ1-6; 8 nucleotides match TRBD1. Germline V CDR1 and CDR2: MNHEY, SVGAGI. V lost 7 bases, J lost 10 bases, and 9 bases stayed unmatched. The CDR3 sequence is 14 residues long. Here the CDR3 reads CASTYGQGGSPLHF. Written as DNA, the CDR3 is TGTGCCAGCACCTACGGACAGGGAGGCTCACCCCTCCACTTT.

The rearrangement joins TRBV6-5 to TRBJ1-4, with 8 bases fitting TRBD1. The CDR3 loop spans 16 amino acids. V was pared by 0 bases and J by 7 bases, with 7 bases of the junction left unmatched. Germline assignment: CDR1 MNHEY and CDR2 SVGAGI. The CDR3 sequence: CASSYSPQGAGEKLFF. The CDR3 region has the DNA TGTGCCAGCAGTTACTCGCCCCAGGGGGCTGGTGAAAAACTGTTTTTT.

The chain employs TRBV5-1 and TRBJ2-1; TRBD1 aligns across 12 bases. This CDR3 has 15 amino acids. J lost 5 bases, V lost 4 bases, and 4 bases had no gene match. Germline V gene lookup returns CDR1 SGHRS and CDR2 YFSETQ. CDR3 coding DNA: TGCGCCAGCAGCGGGGGACAGGGGGCCCACAATGAGCAGTTCTTC. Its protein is CASSGGQGAHNEQFF.

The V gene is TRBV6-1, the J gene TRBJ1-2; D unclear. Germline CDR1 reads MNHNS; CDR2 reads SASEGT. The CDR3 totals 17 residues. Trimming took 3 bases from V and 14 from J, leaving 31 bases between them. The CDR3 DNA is TGTGCCAGCAGTGAGGCCGACTACGGCTCGGGAGCTCTCCTACTGACCTTC. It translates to CASSEADYGSGALLLTF.

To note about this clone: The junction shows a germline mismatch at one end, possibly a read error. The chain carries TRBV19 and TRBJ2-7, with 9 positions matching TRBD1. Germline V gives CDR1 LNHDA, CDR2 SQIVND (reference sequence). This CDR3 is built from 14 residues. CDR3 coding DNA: TGTGCAAGTAGTATGGGGGACAGGGCCTACGAGCAGTACTTC. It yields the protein CASSMGDRAYEQYF.

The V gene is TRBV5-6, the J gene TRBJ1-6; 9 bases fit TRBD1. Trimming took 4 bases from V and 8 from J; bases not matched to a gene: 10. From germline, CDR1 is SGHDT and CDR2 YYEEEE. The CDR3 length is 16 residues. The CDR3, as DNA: TGTGCCAGCAGCCCTGAGGGACAGGGCAATCATTCACCCCTCCACTTT. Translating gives CASSPEGQGNHSPLHF.

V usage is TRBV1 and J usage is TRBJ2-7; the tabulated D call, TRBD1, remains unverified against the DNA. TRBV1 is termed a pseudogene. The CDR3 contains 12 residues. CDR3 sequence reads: CTSSQGAHEQYF. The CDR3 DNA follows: TGCACCAGCAGCCAAGGGGCTCACGAGCAGTACTTC.

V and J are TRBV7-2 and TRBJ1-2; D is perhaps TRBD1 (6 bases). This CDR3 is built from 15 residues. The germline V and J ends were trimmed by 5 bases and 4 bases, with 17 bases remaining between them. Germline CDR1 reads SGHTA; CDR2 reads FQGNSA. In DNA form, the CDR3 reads TGTGCCAGCAGCCCGGACAGCCTCCCGGGCTATGGCTACACCTTC. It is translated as CASSPDSLPGYGYTF.

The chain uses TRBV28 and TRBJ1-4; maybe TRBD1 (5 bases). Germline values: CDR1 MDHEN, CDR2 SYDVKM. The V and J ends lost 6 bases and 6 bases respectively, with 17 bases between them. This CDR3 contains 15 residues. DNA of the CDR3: TGTGCCAGCAGCACCTCTGACAGCCGTTATGAAAAACTGTTTTTT. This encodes CASSTSDSRYEKLFF.

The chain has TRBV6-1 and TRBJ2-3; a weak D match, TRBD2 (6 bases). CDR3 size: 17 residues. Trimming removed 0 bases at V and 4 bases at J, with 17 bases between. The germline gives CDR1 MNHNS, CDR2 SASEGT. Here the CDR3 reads CASSEARGNSEADTQYF. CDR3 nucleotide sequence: TGTGCCAGCAGTGAAGCGCGGGGCAACTCGGAGGCAGATACGCAGTATTTT.

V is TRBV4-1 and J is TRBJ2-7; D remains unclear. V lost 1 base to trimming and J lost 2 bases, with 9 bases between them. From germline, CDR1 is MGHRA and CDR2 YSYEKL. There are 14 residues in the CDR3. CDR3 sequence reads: CASSQAQITYEQYF. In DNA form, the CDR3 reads TGCGCCAGCAGCCAAGCACAGATAACCTACGAGCAGTACTTC.

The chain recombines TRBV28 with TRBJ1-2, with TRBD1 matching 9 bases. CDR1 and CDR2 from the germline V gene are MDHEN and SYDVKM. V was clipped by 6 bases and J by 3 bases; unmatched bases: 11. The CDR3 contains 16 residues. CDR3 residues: CASRDPRGTGHYGYTF. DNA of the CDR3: TGTGCCAGCAGGGACCCCCGCGGGACAGGGCACTATGGCTACACCTTC.

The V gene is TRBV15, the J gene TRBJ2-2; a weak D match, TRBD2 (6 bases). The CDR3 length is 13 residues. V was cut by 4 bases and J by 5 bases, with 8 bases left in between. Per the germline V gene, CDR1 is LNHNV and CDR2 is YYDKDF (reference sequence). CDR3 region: CATSTGGTGELFF. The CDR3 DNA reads TGTGCCACCAGCACTGGGGGGACCGGGGAGCTGTTTTTT.

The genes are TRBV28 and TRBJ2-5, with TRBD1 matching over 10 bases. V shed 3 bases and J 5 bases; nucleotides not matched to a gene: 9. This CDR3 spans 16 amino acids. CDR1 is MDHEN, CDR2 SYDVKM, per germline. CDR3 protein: CASSFAGQGSKETQYF. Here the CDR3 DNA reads TGTGCCAGCAGTTTTGCGGGACAGGGGTCTAAGGAGACCCAGTACTTC.

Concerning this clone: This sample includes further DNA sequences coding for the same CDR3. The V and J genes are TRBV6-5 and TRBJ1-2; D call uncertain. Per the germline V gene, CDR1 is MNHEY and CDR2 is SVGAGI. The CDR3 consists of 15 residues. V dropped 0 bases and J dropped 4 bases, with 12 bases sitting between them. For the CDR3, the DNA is TGTGCCAGCAGTTACTCGATATCGGGTTCCTATGGCTACACCTTC. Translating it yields CASSYSISGSYGYTF.

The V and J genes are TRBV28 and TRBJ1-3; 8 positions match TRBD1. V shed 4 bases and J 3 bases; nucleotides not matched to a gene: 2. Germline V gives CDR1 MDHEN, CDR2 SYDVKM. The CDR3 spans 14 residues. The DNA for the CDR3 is TGTGCCAGCAGTTCGACAGGGGTTGGAAACACCATATATTTT. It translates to CASSSTGVGNTIYF.

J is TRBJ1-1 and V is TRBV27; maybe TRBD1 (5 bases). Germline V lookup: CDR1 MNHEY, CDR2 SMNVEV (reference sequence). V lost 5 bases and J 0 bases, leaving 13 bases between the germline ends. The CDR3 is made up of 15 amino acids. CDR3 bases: TGTGCCAGCAGTCTTTCGACAGCCGTGAACACTGAAGCTTTCTTT. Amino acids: CASSLSTAVNTEAFF.

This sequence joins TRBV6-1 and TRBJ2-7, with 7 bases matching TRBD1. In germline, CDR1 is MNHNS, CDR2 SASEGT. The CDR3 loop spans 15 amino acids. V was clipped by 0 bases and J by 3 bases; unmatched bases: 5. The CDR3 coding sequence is TGTGCCAGCAGTGAAGCGACAGGGTGGAACTACGAGCAGTACTTC. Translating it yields CASSEATGWNYEQYF.

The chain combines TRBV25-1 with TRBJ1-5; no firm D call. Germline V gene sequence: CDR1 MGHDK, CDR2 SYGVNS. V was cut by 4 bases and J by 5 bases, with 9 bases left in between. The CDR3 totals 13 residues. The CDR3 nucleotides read TGTGCCAGCAGTGGCAGAGGGTATCAGCCCCAGCATTTT. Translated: CASSGRGYQPQHF.

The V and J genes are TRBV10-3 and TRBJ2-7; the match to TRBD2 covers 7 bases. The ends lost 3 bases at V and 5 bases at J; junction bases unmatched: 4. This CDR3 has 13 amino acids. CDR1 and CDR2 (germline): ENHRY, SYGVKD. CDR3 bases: TGTGCCATCAGTGAATTGGGGGGGGACGAGCAGTACTTC. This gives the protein CAISELGGDEQYF.

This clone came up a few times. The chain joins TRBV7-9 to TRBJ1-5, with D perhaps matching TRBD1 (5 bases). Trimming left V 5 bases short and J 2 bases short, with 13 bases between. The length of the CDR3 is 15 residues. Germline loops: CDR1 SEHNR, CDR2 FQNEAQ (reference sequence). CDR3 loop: CASSTQGGGNQPQHF. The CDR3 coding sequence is TGTGCCAGCAGCACCCAGGGTGGTGGCAATCAGCCCCAGCATTTT.